The source of this T cell receptor beta chain is a study of PD-1 blockade in classical Hodgkin lymphoma. Study background: With a 2-week interval, patients received intravenous nivolumab at 3 mg/kg. Study-level findings and limits: It was among complete responders that baseline diversity resembled that of newly diagnosed patients.

Concerning this clone itself: Its antigen remains unknown.

Measured with immunoSEQ multiplex PCR; TCRdb has only the in-frame clones, and not every one. The table has almost 95,000 clones, about 83% seen once. Germline V gene sequence: CDR1 SNHLY, CDR2 FYNNEI. Trimming shortened V by 2 bases and J by 4 bases, and 6 bases separated the two germline ends. CDR3 length: 12 residues. Indicated time point: cycle 4 day 1 (C4D1), after more than 5 weeks of nivolumab. Each patient relapsed following autologous stem cell transplantation, and prior brentuximab vedotin exposure differed. Complete response, partial response or progressive disease were the best responses. This chain links TRBV2 with TRBJ2-7; D gene unclear. This receptor was taken from a human donor with classical Hodgkin lymphoma. The sequencing here drew on peripheral blood mononuclear cells (PBMCs), taken before the fourth cycle of nivolumab. CDR3 nucleotides: TGTGCCAGCAGTGAAAGCCCGTACGAGCAGTACTTC. Protein product: CASSESPYEQYF.